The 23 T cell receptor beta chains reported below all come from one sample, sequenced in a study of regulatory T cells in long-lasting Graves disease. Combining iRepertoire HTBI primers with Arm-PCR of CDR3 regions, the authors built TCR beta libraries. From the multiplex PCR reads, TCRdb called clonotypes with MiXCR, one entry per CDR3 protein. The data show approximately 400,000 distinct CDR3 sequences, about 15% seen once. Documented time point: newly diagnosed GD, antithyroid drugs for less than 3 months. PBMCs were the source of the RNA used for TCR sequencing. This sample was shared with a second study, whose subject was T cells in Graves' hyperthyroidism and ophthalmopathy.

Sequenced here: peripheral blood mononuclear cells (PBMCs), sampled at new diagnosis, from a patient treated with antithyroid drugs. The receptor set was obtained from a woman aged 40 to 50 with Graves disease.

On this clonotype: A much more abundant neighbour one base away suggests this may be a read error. The CDR3 coding sequence is TGCAGCGTCCGGTTGGTCCCAGACTCCTACGAGCAGCACTTC. The encoded protein is CSVRLVPDSYEQHF. This rearrangement joins TRBV29-1 to TRBJ2-7; unclear D gene. Germline loops: CDR1 SQVTM, CDR2 ANQGSEA. CDR3 length equals 14 residues.

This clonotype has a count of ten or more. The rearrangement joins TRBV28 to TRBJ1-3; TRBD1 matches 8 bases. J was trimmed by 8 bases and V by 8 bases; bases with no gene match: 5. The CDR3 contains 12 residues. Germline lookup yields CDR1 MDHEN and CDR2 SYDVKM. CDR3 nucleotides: TGTGCCAGCTGGATACAGGGGGACACCATATATTTT. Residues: CASWIQGDTIYF.

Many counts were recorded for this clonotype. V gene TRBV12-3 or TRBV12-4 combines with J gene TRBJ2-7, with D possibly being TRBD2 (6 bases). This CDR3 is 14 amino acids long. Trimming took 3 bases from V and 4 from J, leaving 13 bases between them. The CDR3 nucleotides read TGTGCCAGCAGTTTGGGGCTAGCGTTATACGAGCAGTACTTC. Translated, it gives CASSLGLALYEQYF.

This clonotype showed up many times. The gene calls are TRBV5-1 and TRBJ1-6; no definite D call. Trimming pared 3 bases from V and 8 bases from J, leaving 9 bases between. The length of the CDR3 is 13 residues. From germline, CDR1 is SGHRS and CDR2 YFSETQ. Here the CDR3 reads CASSSWADSPLHF. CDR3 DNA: TGCGCCAGCAGCTCTTGGGCTGATTCACCCCTCCACTTT.

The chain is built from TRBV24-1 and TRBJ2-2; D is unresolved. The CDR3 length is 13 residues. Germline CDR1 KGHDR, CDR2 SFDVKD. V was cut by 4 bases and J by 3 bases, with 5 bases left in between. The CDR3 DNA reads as TGTGCCACCAGTGAACCTTACACCGGGGAGCTGTTTTTT. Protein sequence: CATSEPYTGELFF.

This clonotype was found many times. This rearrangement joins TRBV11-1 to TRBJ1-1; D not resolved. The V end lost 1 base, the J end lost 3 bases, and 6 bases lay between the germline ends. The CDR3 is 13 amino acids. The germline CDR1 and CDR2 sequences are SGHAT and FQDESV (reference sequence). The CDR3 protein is CASSLVGDTEAFF. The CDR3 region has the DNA TGTGCCAGCAGCTTAGTTGGGGACACTGAAGCTTTCTTT.

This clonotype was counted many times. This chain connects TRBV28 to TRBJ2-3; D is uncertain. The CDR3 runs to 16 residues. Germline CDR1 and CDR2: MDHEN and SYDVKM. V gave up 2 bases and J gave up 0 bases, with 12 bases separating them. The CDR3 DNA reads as TGTGCCAGCAGTTTACCAACTGAAATGAGCACAGATACGCAGTATTTT. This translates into CASSLPTEMSTDTQYF.

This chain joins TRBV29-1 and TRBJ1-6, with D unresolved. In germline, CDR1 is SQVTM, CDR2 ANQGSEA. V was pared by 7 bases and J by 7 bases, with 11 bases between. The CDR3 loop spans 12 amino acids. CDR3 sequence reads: CSARSGNSPLHF. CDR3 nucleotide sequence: TGCAGCGCCCGGAGCGGGAATTCACCCCTCCACTTT.

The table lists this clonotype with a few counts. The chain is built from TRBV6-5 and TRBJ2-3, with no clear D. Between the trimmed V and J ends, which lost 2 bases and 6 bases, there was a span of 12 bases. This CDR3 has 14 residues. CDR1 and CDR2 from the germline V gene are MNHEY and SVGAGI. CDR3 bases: TGTGCCAGCAGTTACGGGTCGACCGGGGATACGCAGTATTTT. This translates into CASSYGSTGDTQYF.

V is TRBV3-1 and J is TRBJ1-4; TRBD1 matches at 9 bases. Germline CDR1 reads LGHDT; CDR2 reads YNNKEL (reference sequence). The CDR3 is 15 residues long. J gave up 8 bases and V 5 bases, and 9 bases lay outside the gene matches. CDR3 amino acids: CASSSGGQGGEKLFF. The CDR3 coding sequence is TGTGCCAGCAGCTCCGGGGGACAGGGCGGAGAAAAACTGTTTTTT. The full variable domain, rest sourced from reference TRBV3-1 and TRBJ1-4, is DTAVSQTPKYLVTQMGNDKSIKCEQNLGHDTMYWYKQDSKKFLKIMFSYNNKELIINETVPNRFSPKSPDKAHLNLHINSLELGDSAVYFCASSSGGQGGEKLFFGSGTQLSVL.

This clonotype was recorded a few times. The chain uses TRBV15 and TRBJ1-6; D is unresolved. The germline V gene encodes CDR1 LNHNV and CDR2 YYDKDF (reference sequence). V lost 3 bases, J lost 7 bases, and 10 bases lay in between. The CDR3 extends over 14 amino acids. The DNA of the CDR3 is TGTGCCACCAGCAGTTTAACAGACAATTCACCCCTCCACTTT. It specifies CATSSLTDNSPLHF.

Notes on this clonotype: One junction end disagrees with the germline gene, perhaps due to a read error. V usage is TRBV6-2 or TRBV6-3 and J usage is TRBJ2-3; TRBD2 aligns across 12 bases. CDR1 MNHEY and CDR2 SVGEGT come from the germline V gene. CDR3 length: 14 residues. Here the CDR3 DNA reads TGTGCCGGCAGTCGACTAGCGGGAGAAGATACGCAGTATTTT. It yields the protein CAGSRLAGEDTQYF.

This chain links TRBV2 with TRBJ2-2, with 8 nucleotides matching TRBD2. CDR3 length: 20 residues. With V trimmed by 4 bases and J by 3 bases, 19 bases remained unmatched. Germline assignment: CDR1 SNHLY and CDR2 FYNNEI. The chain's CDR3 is CASSARTGAGEGVDTGELFF. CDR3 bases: TGTGCCAGCAGTGCTCGAACGGGAGCGGGAGAGGGGGTGGACACCGGGGAGCTGTTTTTT.

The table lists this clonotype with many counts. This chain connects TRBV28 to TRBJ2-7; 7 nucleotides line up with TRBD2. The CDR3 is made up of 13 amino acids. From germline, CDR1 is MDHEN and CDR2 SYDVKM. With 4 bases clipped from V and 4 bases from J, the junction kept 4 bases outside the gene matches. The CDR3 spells CASSSGGRYEQYF. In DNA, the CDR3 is TGTGCCAGCAGTTCGGGGGGTCGGTACGAGCAGTACTTC.

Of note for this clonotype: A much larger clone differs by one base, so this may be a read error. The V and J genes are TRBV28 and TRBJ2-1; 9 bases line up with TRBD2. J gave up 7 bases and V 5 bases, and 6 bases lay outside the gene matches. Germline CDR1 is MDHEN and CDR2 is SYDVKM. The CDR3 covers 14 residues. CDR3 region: CASSGAGGVNEQFF. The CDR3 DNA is TGTGCCAGCAGTGGAGCGGGAGGTGTTAATGAGCAGTTCTTC. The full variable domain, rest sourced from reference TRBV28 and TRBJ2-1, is DVKVTQSSRYLVKRTGEKVFLECVQDMDHENMFWYRQDPGLGLRLIYFSYDVKMKEKGDIPEGYSVSREKKERFSLILESASTNQTSMYLCASSGAGGVNEQFFGPGTRLTVL.

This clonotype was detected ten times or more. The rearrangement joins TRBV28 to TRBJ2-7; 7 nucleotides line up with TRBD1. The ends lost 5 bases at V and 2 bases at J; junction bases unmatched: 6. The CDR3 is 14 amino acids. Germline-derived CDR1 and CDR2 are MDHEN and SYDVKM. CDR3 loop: CASSQGVYPYEQYF. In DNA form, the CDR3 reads TGTGCCAGCAGTCAGGGGGTTTACCCCTACGAGCAGTACTTC. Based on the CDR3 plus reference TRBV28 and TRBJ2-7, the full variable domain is DVKVTQSSRYLVKRTGEKVFLECVQDMDHENMFWYRQDPGLGLRLIYFSYDVKMKEKGDIPEGYSVSREKKERFSLILESASTNQTSMYLCASSQGVYPYEQYFGPGTRLTVT.

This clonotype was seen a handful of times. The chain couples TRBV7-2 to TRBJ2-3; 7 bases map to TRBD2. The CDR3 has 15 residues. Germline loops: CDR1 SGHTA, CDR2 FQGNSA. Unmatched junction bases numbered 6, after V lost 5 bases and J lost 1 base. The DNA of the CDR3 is TGTGCCAGCAGCCGGGTGCTAGCGGGCACAGATACGCAGTATTTT. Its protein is CASSRVLAGTDTQYF. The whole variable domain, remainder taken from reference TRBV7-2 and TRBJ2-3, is GAGVSQSPSNKVTEKGKDVELRCDPISGHTALYWYRQSLGQGLEFLIYFQGNSAPDKSGLPSDRFSAERTGGSVSTLTIQRTQQEDSAVYLCASSRVLAGTDTQYFGPGTRLTVL.

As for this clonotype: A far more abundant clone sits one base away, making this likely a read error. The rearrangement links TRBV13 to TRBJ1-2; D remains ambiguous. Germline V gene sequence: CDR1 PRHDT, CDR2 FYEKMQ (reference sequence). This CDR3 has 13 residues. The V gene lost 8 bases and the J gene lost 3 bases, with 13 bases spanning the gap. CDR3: CASSPESDYGYTF. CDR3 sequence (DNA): TGTGCCAGCTCCCCGGAGTCAGACTATGGCTACACCTTC.

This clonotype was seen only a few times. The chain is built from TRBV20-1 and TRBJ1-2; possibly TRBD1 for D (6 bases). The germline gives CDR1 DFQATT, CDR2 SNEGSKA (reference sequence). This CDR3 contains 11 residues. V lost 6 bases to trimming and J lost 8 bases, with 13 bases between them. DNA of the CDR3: TGCAGTGCCCCTGAGGGGACAGGCTACACCTTC. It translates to CSAPEGTGYTF.

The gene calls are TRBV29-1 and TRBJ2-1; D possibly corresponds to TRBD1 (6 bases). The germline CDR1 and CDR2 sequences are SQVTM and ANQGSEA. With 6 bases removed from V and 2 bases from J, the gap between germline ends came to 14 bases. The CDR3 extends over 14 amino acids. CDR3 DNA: TGCAGCGTCCTCCGGGACATTCCCTACAATGAGCAGTTCTTC. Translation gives CSVLRDIPYNEQFF.

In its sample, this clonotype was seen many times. CDR3 residues: CASSLAPGLAERLETQYF. The CDR3 DNA is TGTGCCAGCAGCTTAGCGCCGGGACTAGCGGAGAGGTTGGAGACCCAGTACTTC. V usage is TRBV7-2 and J usage is TRBJ2-5; the match to TRBD2 covers 11 bases. The CDR3 sequence is 18 residues long. The germline V gene has CDR1 SGHTA and CDR2 FQGNSA. V shed 0 bases, J shed 5 bases, and the junction held 11 bases outside the gene matches.

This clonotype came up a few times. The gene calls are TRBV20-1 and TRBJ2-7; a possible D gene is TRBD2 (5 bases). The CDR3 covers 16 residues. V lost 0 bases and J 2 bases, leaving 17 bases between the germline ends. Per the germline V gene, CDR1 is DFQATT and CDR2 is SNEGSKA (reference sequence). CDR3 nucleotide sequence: TGCAGTGCTAGAGATAGGGATACGGAACTAGCCTACGAGCAGTACTTC. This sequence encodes CSARDRDTELAYEQYF.

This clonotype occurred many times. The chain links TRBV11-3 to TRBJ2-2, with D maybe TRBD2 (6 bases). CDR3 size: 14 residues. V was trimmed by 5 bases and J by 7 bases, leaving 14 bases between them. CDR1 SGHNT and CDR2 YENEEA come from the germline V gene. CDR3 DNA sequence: TGTGCCAGCAGCGTCGATGGGGGGATCGGGGAGCTGTTTTTT. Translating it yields CASSVDGGIGELFF.